These 2 T cell receptor beta chains share one sample of origin, sequenced in a study of cytotoxic CD8 clonotypes in ibrutinib-treated CLL. Assay: immunoSEQ multiplex PCR; the TCRdb copy retains only in-frame clones and omits some. This sample has about 44,000 clones, with approximately 70% found just once. Sequences were derived from PBMCs, sampled after 12 months of ibrutinib treatment. These receptors all come from a human donor with chronic lymphocytic leukemia.

Concerning this clone itself: This CDR3 is also generated by other DNA sequences in the sample. The chain uses TRBV6-6 and TRBJ1-5, with D unresolved. This CDR3 has 15 residues. Deletions cut 4 bases from V and 4 bases from J, with 14 bases between. Per the germline V gene, CDR1 is MNHNY and CDR2 is SVGAGI (reference sequence). The CDR3 is CASSLGRFWNQPQHF. CDR3 bases: TGTGCCAGCAGTTTGGGCAGATTCTGGAATCAGCCCCAGCATTTT.

This sequence joins TRBV4-1 and TRBJ1-1, with 8 bases aligning to TRBD1. The trim removed 2 bases at V and 4 bases at J, leaving 6 bases unmatched. CDR1 and CDR2 (germline): MGHRA, YSYEKL. The CDR3 has 15 amino acids. The CDR3 DNA reads as TGCGCCAGCAGCCAACTGGACAGGGTGGTCACTGAAGCTTTCTTT. Translation: CASSQLDRVVTEAFF.